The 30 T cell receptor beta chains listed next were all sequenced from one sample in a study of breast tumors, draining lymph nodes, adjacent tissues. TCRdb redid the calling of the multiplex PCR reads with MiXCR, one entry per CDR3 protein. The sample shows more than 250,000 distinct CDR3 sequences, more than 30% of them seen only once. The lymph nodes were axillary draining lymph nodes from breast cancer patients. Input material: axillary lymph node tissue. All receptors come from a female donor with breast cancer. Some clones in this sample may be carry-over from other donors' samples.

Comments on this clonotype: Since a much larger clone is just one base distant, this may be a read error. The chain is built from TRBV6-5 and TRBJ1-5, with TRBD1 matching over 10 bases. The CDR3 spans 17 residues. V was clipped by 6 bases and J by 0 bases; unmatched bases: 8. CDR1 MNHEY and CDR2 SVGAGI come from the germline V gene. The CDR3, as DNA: TGTGCCAGCAGCCCCGGGACAGGGGAGTATAGCAATCAGCCCCAGCATTTT. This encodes CASSPGTGEYSNQPQHF.

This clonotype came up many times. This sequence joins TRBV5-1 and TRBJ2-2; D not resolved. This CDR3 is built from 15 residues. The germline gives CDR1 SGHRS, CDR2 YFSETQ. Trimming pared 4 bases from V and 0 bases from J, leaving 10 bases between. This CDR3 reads CASSDSGPNTGELFF. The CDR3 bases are TGCGCCAGCAGCGATTCAGGACCGAACACCGGGGAGCTGTTTTTT.

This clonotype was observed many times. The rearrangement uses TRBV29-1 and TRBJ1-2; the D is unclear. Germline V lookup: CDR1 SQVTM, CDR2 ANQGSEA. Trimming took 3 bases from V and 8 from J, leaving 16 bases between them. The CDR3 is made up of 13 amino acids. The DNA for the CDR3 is TGCAGCGTTGAGAAAAGGGATCTCCGGGGCTACACCTTC. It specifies CSVEKRDLRGYTF.

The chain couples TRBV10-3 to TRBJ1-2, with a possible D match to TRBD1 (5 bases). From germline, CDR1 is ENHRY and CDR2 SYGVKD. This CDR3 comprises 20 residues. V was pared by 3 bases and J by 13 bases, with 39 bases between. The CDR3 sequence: CAISEVRSFRPVQDISDCTF. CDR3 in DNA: TGTGCCATCAGTGAAGTGAGGTCCTTCCGACCCGTACAGGACATTAGCGACTGCACCTTC.

CDR3 DNA sequence: TGTGCCAGCAGTTACGAAGAGGGCCGTGTGCATACGCAGTATTTT. Translating gives CASSYEEGRVHTQYF. V is TRBV6-2 or TRBV6-3 and J is TRBJ2-3; possibly TRBD2 for D (5 bases). CDR3 length equals 15 residues. The V gene's germline CDR1 is MNHEY and CDR2 SVGEGT. Trimming took off 2 bases at V and 7 bases at J, with 16 bases between the two ends.

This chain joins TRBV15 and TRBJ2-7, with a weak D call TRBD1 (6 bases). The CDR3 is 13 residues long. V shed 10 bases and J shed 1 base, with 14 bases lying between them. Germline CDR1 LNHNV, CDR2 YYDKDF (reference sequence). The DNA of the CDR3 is TGTGCCAGGACAGAGGGGTGGTCCTACGAGCAGTACTTC. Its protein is CARTEGWSYEQYF.

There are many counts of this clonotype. As DNA, the CDR3 is TGTGCCAGCAGCCAAGATAGGAATACGCAGTATTTT. As protein: CASSQDRNTQYF. J is TRBJ2-3 and V is TRBV14, with no clear D. This CDR3 is 12 amino acids long. The germline V gene encodes CDR1 SGHDN and CDR2 FVKESK. The V gene lost 0 bases and the J gene lost 7 bases, with 5 bases spanning the gap. The variable domain in full, with the rest retrieved from reference TRBV14 and TRBJ2-3, is EAGVTQFPSHSVIEKGQTVTLRCDPISGHDNLYWYRRVMGKEIKFLLHFVKESKQDESGMPNNRFLAERTGGTYSTLKVQPAELEDSGVYFCASSQDRNTQYFGPGTRLTVL.

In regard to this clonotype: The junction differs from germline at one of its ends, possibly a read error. The CDR3 sequence is CAVSERQEYNSPLHF. CDR3 sequence (DNA): TGTGCCGTCAGTGAGAGACAAGAGTATAATTCACCCCTCCACTTT. The V and J genes are TRBV10-3 and TRBJ1-6; D is ambiguous. From germline, CDR1 is ENHRY and CDR2 SYGVKD. The CDR3 is made up of 15 amino acids.

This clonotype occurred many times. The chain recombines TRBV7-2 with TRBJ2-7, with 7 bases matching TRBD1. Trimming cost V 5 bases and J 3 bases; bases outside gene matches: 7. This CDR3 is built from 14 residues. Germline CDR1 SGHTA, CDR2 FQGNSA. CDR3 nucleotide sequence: TGTGCCAGCAGCCCCCGAAGGGACAGCTACGAGCAGTACTTC. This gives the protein CASSPRRDSYEQYF.

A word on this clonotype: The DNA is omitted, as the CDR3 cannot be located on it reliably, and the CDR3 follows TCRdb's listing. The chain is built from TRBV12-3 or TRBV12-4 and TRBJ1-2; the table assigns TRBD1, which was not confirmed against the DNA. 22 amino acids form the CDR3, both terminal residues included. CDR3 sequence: CASTYGGSYEQYFGPGFYGYTF.

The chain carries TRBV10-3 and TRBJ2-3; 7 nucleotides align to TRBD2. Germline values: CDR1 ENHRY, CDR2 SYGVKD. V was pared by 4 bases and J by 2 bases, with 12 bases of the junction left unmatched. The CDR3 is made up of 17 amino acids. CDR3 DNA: TGTGCCATCAGTGCTAGTACGGCTAGCGGATACACAGATACGCAGTATTTT. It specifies CAISASTASGYTDTQYF.

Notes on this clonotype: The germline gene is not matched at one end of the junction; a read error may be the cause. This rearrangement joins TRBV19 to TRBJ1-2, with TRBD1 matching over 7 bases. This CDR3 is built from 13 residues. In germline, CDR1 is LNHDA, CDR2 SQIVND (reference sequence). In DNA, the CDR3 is TGTGCCAGTAGTGGGACAGCAAAAACAGGCTACGCCTTC. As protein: CASSGTAKTGYAF.

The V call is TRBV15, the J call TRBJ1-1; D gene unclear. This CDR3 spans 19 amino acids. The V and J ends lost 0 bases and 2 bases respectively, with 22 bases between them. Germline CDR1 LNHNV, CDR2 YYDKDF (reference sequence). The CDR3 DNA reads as TGTGCCACCAGCAGAGATAACGTGGTAATGAACACCGCTAACACTGAAGCTTTCTTT. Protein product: CATSRDNVVMNTANTEAFF.

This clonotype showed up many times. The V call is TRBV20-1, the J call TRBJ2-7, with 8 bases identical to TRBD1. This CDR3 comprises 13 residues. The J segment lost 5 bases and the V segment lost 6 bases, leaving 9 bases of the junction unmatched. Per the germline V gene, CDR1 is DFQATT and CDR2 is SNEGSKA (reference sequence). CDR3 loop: CSARDRRVHEQYF. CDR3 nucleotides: TGCAGTGCAAGGGACAGGCGGGTCCACGAGCAGTACTTC.

The CDR3 reads CASSGRGTGGRPQHF. The CDR3 DNA is TGTGCCAGCAGTGGAAGAGGGACAGGCGGCCGGCCCCAGCATTTT. The V gene is TRBV6-2 or TRBV6-3, the J gene TRBJ1-5; 8 nucleotides match TRBD1. Trimming at V came to 5 bases and at J to 9 bases, leaving 12 bases not matched to a gene. CDR1 and CDR2 from the germline V gene are MNHEY and SVGEGT. This CDR3 is 15 amino acids long.

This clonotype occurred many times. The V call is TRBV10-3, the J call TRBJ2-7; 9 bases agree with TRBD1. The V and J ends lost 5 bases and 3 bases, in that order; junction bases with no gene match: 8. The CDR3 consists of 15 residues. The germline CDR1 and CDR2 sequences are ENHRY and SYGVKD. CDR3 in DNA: TGTGCCATCAGTTGGTGGACAGGGGTCCACTACGAGCAGTACTTC. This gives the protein CAISWWTGVHYEQYF.

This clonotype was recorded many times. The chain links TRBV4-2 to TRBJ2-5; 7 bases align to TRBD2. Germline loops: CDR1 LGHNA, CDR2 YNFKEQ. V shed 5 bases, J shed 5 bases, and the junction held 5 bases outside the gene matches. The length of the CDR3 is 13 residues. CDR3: CASSSGGTETQYF. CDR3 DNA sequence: TGTGCCAGCAGCTCGGGGGGTACGGAGACCCAGTACTTC.

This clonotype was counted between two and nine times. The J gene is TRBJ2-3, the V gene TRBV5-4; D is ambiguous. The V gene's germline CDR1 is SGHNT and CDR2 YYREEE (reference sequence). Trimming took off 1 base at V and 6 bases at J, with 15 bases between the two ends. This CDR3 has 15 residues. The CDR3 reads CASSLWLGFGDTQYF. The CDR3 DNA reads TGTGCCAGCAGCTTGTGGTTGGGGTTTGGGGATACGCAGTATTTT.

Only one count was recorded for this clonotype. The CDR3 DNA sequence: TGTGCCAGCAGTACACTAGCGGGAGGAATGGATACGCAGTATTTT. Amino acid sequence: CASSTLAGGMDTQYF. The V and J genes are TRBV27 and TRBJ2-3; TRBD2 matches 12 bases. This CDR3 spans 15 amino acids. The junction had 6 bases not matched to a gene; V was cut back by 5 bases and J by 6 bases. Germline assignment: CDR1 MNHEY and CDR2 SMNVEV (reference sequence).

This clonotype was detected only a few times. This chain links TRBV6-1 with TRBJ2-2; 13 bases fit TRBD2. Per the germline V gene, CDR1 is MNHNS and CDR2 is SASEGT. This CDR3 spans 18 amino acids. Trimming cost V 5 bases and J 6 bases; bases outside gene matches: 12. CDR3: CASSYWTSGSQFPGELFF. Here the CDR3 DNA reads TGTGCCAGCAGTTACTGGACTAGCGGGAGTCAGTTCCCCGGGGAGCTGTTTTTT.

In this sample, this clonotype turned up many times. The CDR3 DNA is TGTGCCAGCAGCGTAGAACTTCGAGGCGGGAGAGAGACCCAGTACTTC. It codes for CASSVELRGGRETQYF. The chain joins TRBV9 to TRBJ2-5; 7 bases align to TRBD2. Germline V lookup: CDR1 SGDLS, CDR2 YYNGEE. J gave up 4 bases and V 0 bases, and 9 bases lay outside the gene matches. The CDR3 totals 16 residues.

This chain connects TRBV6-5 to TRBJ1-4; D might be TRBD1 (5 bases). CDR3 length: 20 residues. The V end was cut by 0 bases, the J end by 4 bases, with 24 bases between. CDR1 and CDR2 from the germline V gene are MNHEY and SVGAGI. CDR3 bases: TGTGCCAGCAGTTACTCGCGATCTCAGGGCAGTACCCAAGGTAATGAAAAACTGTTTTTT. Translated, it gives CASSYSRSQGSTQGNEKLFF.

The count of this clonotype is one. CDR3 DNA: TGTGCCAGCAGCTTAGAGAGTGTA. Protein sequence: CASSLESV. The chain links TRBV7-9 to TRBJ2-7; D is undetermined. The germline V gene encodes CDR1 SEHNR and CDR2 FQNEAQ (reference sequence). CDR3 length equals 8 residues.

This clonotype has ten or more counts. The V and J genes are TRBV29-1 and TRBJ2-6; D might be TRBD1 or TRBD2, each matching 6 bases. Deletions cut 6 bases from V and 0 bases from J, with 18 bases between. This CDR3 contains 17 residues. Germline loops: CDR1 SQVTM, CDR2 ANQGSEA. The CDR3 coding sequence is TGCAGCGTGGGCCCCCCGGGGGCCGTCTCTGGGGCCAACGTCCTGACTTTC. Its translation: CSVGPPGAVSGANVLTF. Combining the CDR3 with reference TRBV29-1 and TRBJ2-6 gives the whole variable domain SAVISQKPSRDICQRGTSLTIQCQVDSQVTMMFWYRQQPGQSLTLIATANQGSEATYESGFVIDKFPISRPNLTFSTLTVSNMSPEDSSIYLCSVGPPGAVSGANVLTFGAGSRLTVL.

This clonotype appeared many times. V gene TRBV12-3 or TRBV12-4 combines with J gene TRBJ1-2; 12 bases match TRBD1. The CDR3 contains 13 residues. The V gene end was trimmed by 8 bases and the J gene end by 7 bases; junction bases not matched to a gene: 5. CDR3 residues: CASRGTGGVGYTF. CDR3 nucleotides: TGTGCCAGCCGAGGGACAGGGGGCGTTGGCTACACCTTC.

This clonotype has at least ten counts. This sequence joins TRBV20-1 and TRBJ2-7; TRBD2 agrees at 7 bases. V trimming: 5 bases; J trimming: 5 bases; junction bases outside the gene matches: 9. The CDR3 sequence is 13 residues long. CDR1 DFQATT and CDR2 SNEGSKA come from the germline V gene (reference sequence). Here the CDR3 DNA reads TGCAGTGCTCTGACTACTAGCGCCGACGAGCAGTACTTC. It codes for CSALTTSADEQYF.

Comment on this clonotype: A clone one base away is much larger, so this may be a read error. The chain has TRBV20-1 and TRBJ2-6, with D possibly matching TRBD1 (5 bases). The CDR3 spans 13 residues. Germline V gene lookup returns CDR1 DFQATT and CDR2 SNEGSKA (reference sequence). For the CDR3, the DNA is TGCAGTGCTAGGGGGTCTGGGGCCAACGCCCTGACTTTC. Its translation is CSARGSGANALTF.

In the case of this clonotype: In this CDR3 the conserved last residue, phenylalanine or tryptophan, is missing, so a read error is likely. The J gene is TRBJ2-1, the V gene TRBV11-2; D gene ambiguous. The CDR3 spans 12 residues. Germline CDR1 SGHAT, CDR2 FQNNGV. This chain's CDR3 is CASSSRPNAQFL. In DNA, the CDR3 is TGTGCCAGCAGCTCCCGACCTAATGCGCAGTTCTTA.

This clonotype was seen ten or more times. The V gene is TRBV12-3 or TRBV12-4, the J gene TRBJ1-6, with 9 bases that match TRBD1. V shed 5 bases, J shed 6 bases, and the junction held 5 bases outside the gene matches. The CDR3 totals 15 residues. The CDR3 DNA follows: TGTGCCAGCAGTGTTAACAGGGGGCCTAATTCACCCCTCCACTTT. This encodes CASSVNRGPNSPLHF.

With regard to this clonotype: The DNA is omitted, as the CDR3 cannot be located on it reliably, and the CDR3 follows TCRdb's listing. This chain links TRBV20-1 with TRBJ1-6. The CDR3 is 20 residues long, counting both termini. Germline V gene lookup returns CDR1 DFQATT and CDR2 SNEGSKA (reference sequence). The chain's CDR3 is CSAYRDYEQYFGPGNSPLHF.